The 25 T cell receptor beta chains presented below share a single source sample, sequenced in a study of human T cells and chemical hapten exposure. MiXCR was run by TCRdb on the RACE reads, yielding one entry per CDR3 protein. The sample has some 300,000 distinct CDR3 sequences, approximately 5.8% seen once. Noted time point: pre-sensitization, week 0. Described treatment: therapeutic diphenylcyclopropenone sensitization with weekly scalp DPC. The sequences come from whole blood, collected in connection with sensitization to the hapten diphenylcyclopropenone (DPC). These receptors were taken from a woman in her late teens or twenties with alopecia areata. Some clones in this sample may be carry-over from other donors' samples.

This clonotype has just a few counts. The CDR3 region is CASSLLSRGSIVGANVLTF. For the CDR3, the DNA is TGTGCCAGCAGCTTATTATCGAGGGGGAGTATCGTTGGGGCCAACGTCCTGACTTTC. The chain recombines TRBV7-2 with TRBJ2-6, with D possibly being TRBD1 (6 bases). CDR3 size: 19 residues. Per germline, CDR1 SGHTA and CDR2 FQGNSA. The V gene lost 2 bases and the J gene lost 3 bases, with 20 bases spanning the gap.

This clonotype was seen at least ten times. This chain joins TRBV20-1 and TRBJ1-2; the D is unclear. V shed 3 bases and J shed 7 bases, with 18 bases lying between them. Germline-derived CDR1 and CDR2 are DFQATT and SNEGSKA (reference sequence). The CDR3 covers 14 residues. CDR3 nucleotides: TGCAGTGCTAGTGCCAACCCGATCGTCGGTGGCTACACCTTC. It codes for CSASANPIVGGYTF.

J is TRBJ2-5 and V is TRBV6-5, with 8 bases fitting TRBD2. V lost 6 bases, J lost 5 bases, and 11 bases stayed unmatched. Germline CDR1 reads MNHEY; CDR2 reads SVGAGI. The CDR3 extends over 15 amino acids. CDR3 bases: TGTGCCAGCAGCCCCTACGGGGGGGCAGGGGAGACCCAGTACTTC. This translates into CASSPYGGAGETQYF.

CDR3 in amino acids: CASSLDPGTGGSYEQYF. The CDR3 region has the DNA TGTGCCAGCAGTCTAGACCCCGGGACAGGGGGTTCCTACGAGCAGTACTTC. This chain links TRBV28 with TRBJ2-7; 11 bases line up with TRBD1. This CDR3 region has 17 residues. The ends lost 5 bases at V and 1 base at J; junction bases unmatched: 10. Germline V gene sequence: CDR1 MDHEN, CDR2 SYDVKM.

Ten or more counts support this clonotype. This chain links TRBV28 with TRBJ1-5, with 7 nucleotides matching TRBD1. V shed 3 bases and J 3 bases; nucleotides not matched to a gene: 5. This CDR3 has 15 amino acids. CDR1 and CDR2 (germline): MDHEN, SYDVKM. This chain's CDR3 is CASSFVGQDNQPQHF. In DNA, the CDR3 is TGTGCCAGCAGTTTCGTTGGACAGGACAATCAGCCCCAGCATTTT.

This clonotype was found many times. V is TRBV5-6 and J is TRBJ1-6, with a weak D call TRBD1 (5 bases). The CDR3 is made up of 18 amino acids. Germline CDR1 SGHDT, CDR2 YYEEEE. V was clipped by 1 base and J by 7 bases, with 21 bases between them. The CDR3 is CASSLFPFATGGNSPLHF. The CDR3 DNA follows: TGTGCCAGCAGCTTGTTTCCCTTTGCGACCGGGGGAAATTCACCCCTCCACTTT. The full variable domain, completed using reference TRBV5-6 and TRBJ1-6, is DAGVTQSPTHLIKTRGQQVTLRCSPKSGHDTVSWYQQALGQGPQFIFQYYEEEERQRGNFPDRFSGHQFPNYSSELNVNALLLGDSALYLCASSLFPFATGGNSPLHFGNGTRLTVT.

In DNA, the CDR3 is TGTGCCATCAGTGATGCGGTGGAGAGAGAAGCTTTCTTT. The encoded protein is CAISDAVEREAFF. This chain joins TRBV10-3 and TRBJ1-1; no reliable D call. The CDR3 totals 13 residues. Deletions cut 3 bases from V and 8 bases from J, with 13 bases between. The germline CDR1 and CDR2 sequences are ENHRY and SYGVKD.

J is TRBJ2-1 and V is TRBV10-3; TRBD1 or TRBD2 may be the D gene (5 bases each). CDR1 and CDR2 from the germline V gene are ENHRY and SYGVKD. There are 12 residues in the CDR3. V was shortened by 9 bases and J by 8 bases, with 14 bases between the two germline ends. CDR3 sequence: CAIRDARDEQFF. The CDR3 region has the DNA TGTGCCATACGGGACGCACGGGATGAGCAGTTCTTC.

This clonotype has a count of ten or more. The genes are TRBV25-1 and TRBJ1-4; unclear D gene. The CDR3 is 14 amino acids. Trimming left V 2 bases short and J 3 bases short, with 7 bases between. Germline V CDR1 and CDR2: MGHDK, SYGVNS. CDR3 bases: TGTGCCAGCAGTGAACACGTAGCTAATGAAAAACTGTTTTTT. Translating it yields CASSEHVANEKLFF.

The chain recombines TRBV5-4 with TRBJ1-1, with D unresolved. The CDR3 contains 13 residues. Between the trimmed V and J ends, which lost 4 bases and 6 bases, there was a span of 13 bases. Germline CDR1 is SGHNT and CDR2 is YYREEE (reference sequence). The CDR3 spells CASSPSSDAEAFF. CDR3 in DNA: TGTGCCAGCAGCCCTAGCAGCGACGCTGAAGCTTTCTTT. Based on the CDR3 plus reference TRBV5-4 and TRBJ1-1, the full variable domain is ETGVTQSPTHLIKTRGQQVTLRCSSQSGHNTVSWYQQALGQGPQFIFQYYREEENGRGNFPPRFSGLQFPNYSSELNVNALELDDSALYLCASSPSSDAEAFFGQGTRLTVV.

This clonotype was recorded at least ten times. The chain recombines TRBV5-1 with TRBJ1-6; 7 nucleotides agree with TRBD1. Germline loops: CDR1 SGHRS, CDR2 YFSETQ. This CDR3 region has 15 residues. Trimming took 0 bases from V and 7 from J; bases not matched to a gene: 4. CDR3 sequence reads: CASSLADRRNSPLHF. CDR3 nucleotide sequence: TGCGCCAGCAGCTTGGCGGACAGGCGGAATTCACCCCTCCACTTT.

This clonotype has ten or more counts. V gene TRBV5-1 combines with J gene TRBJ2-5, with 11 nucleotides matching TRBD2. Germline values: CDR1 SGHRS, CDR2 YFSETQ. The J segment lost 0 bases and the V segment lost 1 base, leaving 2 bases of the junction unmatched. This CDR3 spans 16 amino acids. The CDR3, as DNA: TGCGCCAGCAGCTTGACTAGCGGGGGCAACCAAGAGACCCAGTACTTC. Amino acids: CASSLTSGGNQETQYF.

This chain connects TRBV20-1 to TRBJ1-1, with 8 bases that match TRBD1. The V gene end was trimmed by 4 bases and the J gene end by 5 bases; junction bases not matched to a gene: 6. The CDR3 contains 13 residues. The V gene's germline CDR1 is DFQATT and CDR2 SNEGSKA (reference sequence). The CDR3 region has the DNA TGCAGTGCTATACGGACAGGGAGGACTGAAGCTTTCTTT. Its protein is CSAIRTGRTEAFF.

This clonotype was found a few times. J is TRBJ1-2 and V is TRBV6-5; 8 bases are a match to TRBD1. Germline CDR1 and CDR2: MNHEY and SVGAGI. This CDR3 has 17 amino acids. V trimming: 2 bases; J trimming: 3 bases; junction bases outside the gene matches: 11. This CDR3 reads CASSYQSQGARDYGYTF. The CDR3, as DNA: TGTGCCAGCAGTTACCAATCGCAGGGGGCGCGGGACTATGGCTACACCTTC.

This clonotype was found a few times. The J gene is TRBJ1-5, the V gene TRBV4-1; D uncertain. Trimming pared 1 base from V and 4 bases from J, leaving 11 bases between. There are 15 residues in the CDR3. Germline lookup yields CDR1 MGHRA and CDR2 YSYEKL. CDR3 DNA: TGCGCCAGCAGCCAAGCAATGGGGTGGAATCAGCCCCAGCATTTT. It specifies CASSQAMGWNQPQHF.

The sample holds many counts of this clonotype. The chain carries TRBV19 and TRBJ1-5; 7 positions agree with TRBD1. V dropped 5 bases and J dropped 3; count of bases not matched to a gene: 4. This CDR3 region has 14 residues. Germline CDR1 reads LNHDA; CDR2 reads SQIVND (reference sequence). Here the CDR3 reads CASSPTGDNQPQHF. CDR3 sequence (DNA): TGTGCCAGTAGTCCAACAGGGGACAATCAGCCCCAGCATTTT.

This clonotype was seen only a few times. The J gene is TRBJ1-2, the V gene TRBV7-6, with 10 bases that match TRBD1. The ends lost 5 bases at V and 5 bases at J; junction bases unmatched: 8. CDR3 size: 15 residues. Germline CDR1 reads SGHVS; CDR2 reads FNYEAQ. The CDR3 DNA is TGTGCCAGCAGCCCCGGACAGGGGGTCCTTTATGGCTACACCTTC. This codes for CASSPGQGVLYGYTF.

The gene calls are TRBV4-1 and TRBJ2-1; 9 bases are shared with TRBD2. Germline V lookup: CDR1 MGHRA, CDR2 YSYEKL. The CDR3 contains 18 residues. V dropped 1 base and J dropped 7; count of bases not matched to a gene: 14. The CDR3 DNA reads as TGCGCCAGCAGCCAAGGGCGAGCGCGGGGGGGCCAGGGTAATGAGCAGTTCTTC. It yields the protein CASSQGRARGGQGNEQFF.

This clonotype was observed many times. The chain uses TRBV4-2 and TRBJ2-3; the D gene is possibly TRBD2 (6 bases). V was cut by 1 base and J by 2 bases, with 13 bases left in between. In germline, CDR1 is LGHNA, CDR2 YNFKEQ. The CDR3 covers 16 residues. In nucleotides, the CDR3 is TGTGCCAGCAGCCAAGGCGGGGTTCAAGTCACAGATACGCAGTATTTT. This translates into CASSQGGVQVTDTQYF.

CDR3 protein: CASSLWTSGGARTGELFF. The CDR3 coding sequence is TGTGCCAGCAGTTTATGGACTAGCGGGGGGGCCCGGACCGGGGAGCTGTTTTTT. The chain combines TRBV28 with TRBJ2-2; 14 bases align to TRBD2. Trimming cost V 0 bases and J 5 bases; bases outside gene matches: 5. The CDR3 contains 18 residues. Germline-derived CDR1 and CDR2 are MDHEN and SYDVKM.

This clonotype has ten or more counts. The chain couples TRBV4-3 to TRBJ2-5; D is possibly TRBD1 (5 bases). CDR3 length: 14 amino acids. V lost 0 bases to trimming and J lost 3 bases, with 8 bases between them. CDR1 LGHNA and CDR2 YSLEER come from the germline V gene. The CDR3 sequence is CASSQDPGKETQYF. CDR3 in DNA: TGCGCCAGCAGCCAAGATCCAGGGAAAGAGACCCAGTACTTC.

The chain carries TRBV24-1 and TRBJ1-1; 7 bases match TRBD1. CDR1 is KGHDR and CDR2 is SFDVKD in the germline V gene. V lost 8 bases to trimming and J lost 8 bases; unmatched junction nucleotides: 13. CDR3 length: 14 amino acids. CDR3 protein: CATTLPGGETEAFF. CDR3 nucleotide sequence: TGTGCCACCACCCTACCAGGGGGGGAGACAGAAGCTTTCTTT.

V gene TRBV11-1 combines with J gene TRBJ2-1, with 9 bases fitting TRBD2. This CDR3 contains 15 residues. Germline loops: CDR1 SGHAT, CDR2 FQDESV (reference sequence). V lost 5 bases to trimming and J lost 8 bases; unmatched junction nucleotides: 10. CDR3 nucleotide sequence: TGTGCCAGCAGCCCCGGGGAGCGGGGGGAGGATGAGCAGTTCTTC. Amino acids: CASSPGERGEDEQFF. The full variable domain, its missing parts supplied by reference TRBV11-1 and TRBJ2-1, is EAEVAQSPRYKITEKSQAVAFWCDPISGHATLYWYRQILGQGPELLVQFQDESVVDDSQLPKDRFSAERLKGVDSTLKIQPAELGDSAMYLCASSPGERGEDEQFFGPGTRLTVL.

This clonotype has more than one count but fewer than ten. This rearrangement joins TRBV20-1 to TRBJ1-4; 8 bases are a match to TRBD1. This CDR3 contains 12 residues. Per germline, CDR1 DFQATT and CDR2 SNEGSKA (reference sequence). Trimming took 8 bases from V and 7 from J; bases not matched to a gene: 6. CDR3 nucleotides: TGCAGTTCCACAGGGGGAAGTGAAAAACTGTTTTTT. Translating it yields CSSTGGSEKLFF.

The rearrangement links TRBV6-6 to TRBJ2-7; D is tentatively TRBD1 or TRBD2 (5 bases each). V was clipped by 2 bases and J by 7 bases, with 15 bases between them. The V gene's germline CDR1 is MNHNY and CDR2 SVGAGI (reference sequence). The CDR3 is 14 residues long. The CDR3 region has the DNA TGTGCCAGCAGTTACCCCGGGACCCCAATAGAGCAGTACTTC. This sequence encodes CASSYPGTPIEQYF.